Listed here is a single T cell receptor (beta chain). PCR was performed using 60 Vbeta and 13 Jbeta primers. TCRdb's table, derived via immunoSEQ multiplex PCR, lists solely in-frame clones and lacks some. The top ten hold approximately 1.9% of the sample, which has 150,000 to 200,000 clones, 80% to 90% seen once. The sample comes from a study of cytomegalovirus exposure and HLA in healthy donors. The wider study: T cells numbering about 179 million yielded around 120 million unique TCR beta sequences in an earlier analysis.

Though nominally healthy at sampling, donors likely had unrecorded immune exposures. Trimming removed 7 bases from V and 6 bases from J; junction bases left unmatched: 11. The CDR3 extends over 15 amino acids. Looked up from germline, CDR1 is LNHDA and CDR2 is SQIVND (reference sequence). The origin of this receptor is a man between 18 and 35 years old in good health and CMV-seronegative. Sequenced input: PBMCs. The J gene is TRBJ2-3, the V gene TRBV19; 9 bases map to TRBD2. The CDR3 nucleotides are TGTGCCAGTACCCCGGGGGGGCTAGCGGGGGATACGCAGTATTTT. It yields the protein CASTPGGLAGDTQYF.